This TCR beta chain was sequenced in a study of OX40 agonist ivuxolimab in advanced cancers. The wider study: The dose-escalation group included hepatocellular carcinoma, melanoma, renal cell carcinoma and head and neck cancer. Patients achieving partial responses numbered three: one hepatocellular carcinoma case and two cutaneous melanoma cases.

Sampled blood was obtained at baseline, cycle 4 day 1, and cycle 7 day 1. This CDR3 has 15 amino acids. Germline V gives CDR1 SGHRS, CDR2 YFSETQ. V dropped 2 bases and J dropped 2 bases, with 11 bases sitting between them. Sequenced by immunoSEQ multiplex PCR; TCRdb stores in-frame clones only, minus some. Among 75,000 to 100,000 clones listed, roughly 90% were seen once. To note about this clone: Its target is unknown.

Study conclusions and caveats: Relative to CD4+, CD8+ T cells held more expanded clones on average.

The sample here was CD4+ or CD8+ T cells sorted from blood, taken in a trial of the OX40 agonist ivuxolimab. This receptor was obtained from an adult with an advanced solid tumor such as melanoma, head and neck, liver or kidney cancer. The V gene is TRBV5-1, the J gene TRBJ2-1; D may be TRBD2 (5 bases). As DNA, the CDR3 is TGCGCCAGCAGCTTCAGGACGGAGGCCTACAATGAGCAGTTCTTC. Translated, it gives CASSFRTEAYNEQFF.